This T cell receptor (beta chain) was sequenced in a study of technical replicates of blood from a few donors. Profiled with immunoSEQ multiplex PCR; TCRdb holds only in-frame clones, not every one. The sample carries 55,000 to 85,000 clones, about 97% recorded once. Germline V gene lookup returns CDR1 LNHDA and CDR2 SQIVND (reference sequence). With 3 bases removed from V and 4 bases from J, the gap between germline ends came to 18 bases. The length of the CDR3 is 16 residues. The genes are TRBV19 and TRBJ1-2, with D possibly matching TRBD1 (5 bases). Sequenced sample: T cells isolated from PBMCs. The TCR sequence derives from a human donor in good health. CDR3 protein: CASSIGEGVFGYGYTF. The CDR3 nucleotides are TGTGCCAGTAGTATCGGCGAAGGGGTTTTTGGCTATGGCTACACCTTC.